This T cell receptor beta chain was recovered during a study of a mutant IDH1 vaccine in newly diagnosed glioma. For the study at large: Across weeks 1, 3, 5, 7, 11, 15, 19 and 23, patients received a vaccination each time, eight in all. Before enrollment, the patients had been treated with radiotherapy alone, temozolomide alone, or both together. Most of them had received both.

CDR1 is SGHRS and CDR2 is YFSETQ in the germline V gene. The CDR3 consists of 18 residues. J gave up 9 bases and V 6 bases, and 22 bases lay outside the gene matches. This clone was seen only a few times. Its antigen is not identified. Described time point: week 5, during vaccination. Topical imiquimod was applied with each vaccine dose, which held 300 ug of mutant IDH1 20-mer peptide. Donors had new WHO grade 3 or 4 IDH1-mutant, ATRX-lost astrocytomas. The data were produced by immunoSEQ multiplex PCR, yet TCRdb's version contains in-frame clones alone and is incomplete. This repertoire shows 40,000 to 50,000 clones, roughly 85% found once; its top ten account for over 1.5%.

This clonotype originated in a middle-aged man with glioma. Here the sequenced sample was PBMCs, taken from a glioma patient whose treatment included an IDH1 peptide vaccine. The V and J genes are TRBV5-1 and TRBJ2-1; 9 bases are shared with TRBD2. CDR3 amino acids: CASTLTTRGRALVGEQFF. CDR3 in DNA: TGCGCCAGCACCTTAACTACGCGCGGGAGGGCCCTTGTGGGTGAGCAGTTCTTC.